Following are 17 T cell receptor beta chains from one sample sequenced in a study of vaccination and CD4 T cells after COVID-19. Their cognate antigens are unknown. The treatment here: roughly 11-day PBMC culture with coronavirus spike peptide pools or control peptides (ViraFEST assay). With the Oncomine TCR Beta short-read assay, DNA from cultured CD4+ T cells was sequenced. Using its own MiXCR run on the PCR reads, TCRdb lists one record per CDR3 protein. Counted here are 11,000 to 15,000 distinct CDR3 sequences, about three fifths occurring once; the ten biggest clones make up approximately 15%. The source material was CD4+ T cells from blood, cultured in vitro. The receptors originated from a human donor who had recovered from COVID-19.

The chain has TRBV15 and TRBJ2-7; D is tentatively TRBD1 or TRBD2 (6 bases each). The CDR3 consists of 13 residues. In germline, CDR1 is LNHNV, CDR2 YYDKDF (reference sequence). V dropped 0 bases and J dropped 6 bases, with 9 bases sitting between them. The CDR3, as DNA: TGTGCCACCAGCAGAGAACGGGGGCTCGAGCAGTACTTC. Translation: CATSRERGLEQYF.

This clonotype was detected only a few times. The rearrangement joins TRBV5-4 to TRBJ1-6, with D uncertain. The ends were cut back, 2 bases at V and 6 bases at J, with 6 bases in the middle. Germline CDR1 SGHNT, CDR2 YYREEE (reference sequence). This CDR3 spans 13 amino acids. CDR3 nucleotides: TGTGCCAGCAGCTTTTGGGGTAATTCACCCCTCCACTTT. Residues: CASSFWGNSPLHF.

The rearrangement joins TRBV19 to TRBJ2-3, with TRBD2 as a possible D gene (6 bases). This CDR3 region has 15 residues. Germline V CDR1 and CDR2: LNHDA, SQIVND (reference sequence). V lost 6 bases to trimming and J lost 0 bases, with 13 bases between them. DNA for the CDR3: TGTGCCAGTAGGTCCCAGGCGGGGAGCACAGATACGCAGTATTTT. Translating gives CASRSQAGSTDTQYF.

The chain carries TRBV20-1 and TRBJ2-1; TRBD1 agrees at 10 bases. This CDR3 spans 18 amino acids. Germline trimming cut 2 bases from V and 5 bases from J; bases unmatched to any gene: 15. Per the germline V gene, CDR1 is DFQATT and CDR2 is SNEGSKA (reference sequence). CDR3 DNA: TGCAGTGCTAGACCCCCTAGCGGACAGGGGGTTAAGGACAATGAGCAGTTCTTC. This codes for CSARPPSGQGVKDNEQFF.

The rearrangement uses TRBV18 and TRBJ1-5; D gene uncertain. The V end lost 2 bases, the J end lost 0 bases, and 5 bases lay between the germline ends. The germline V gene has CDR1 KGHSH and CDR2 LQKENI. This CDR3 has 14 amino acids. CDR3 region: CASSPGTSNQPQHF. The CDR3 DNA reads TGTGCCAGCTCACCAGGAACTAGCAATCAGCCCCAGCATTTT.

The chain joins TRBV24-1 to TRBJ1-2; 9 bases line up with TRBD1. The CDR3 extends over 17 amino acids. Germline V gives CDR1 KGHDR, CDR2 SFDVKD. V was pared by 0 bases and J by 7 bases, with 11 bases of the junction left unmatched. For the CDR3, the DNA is TGTGCCACCAGTGATTTGAGTCCCGGGACAGGGTTCGGTGGCTACACCTTC. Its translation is CATSDLSPGTGFGGYTF.

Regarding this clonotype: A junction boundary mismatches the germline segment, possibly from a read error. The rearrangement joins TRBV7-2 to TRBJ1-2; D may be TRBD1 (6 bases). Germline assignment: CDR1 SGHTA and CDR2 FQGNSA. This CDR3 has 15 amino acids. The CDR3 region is CASSQDRTGSYGYTF. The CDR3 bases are TGCGCCAGCAGCCAAGATCGAACAGGGTCATATGGCTACACCTTC.

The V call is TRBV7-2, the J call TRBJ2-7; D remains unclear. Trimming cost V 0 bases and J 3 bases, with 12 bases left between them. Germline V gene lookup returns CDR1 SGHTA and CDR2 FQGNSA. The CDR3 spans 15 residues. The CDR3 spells CASSLARISGYEQYF. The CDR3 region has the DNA TGTGCCAGCAGCTTAGCTAGGATATCGGGCTACGAGCAGTACTTC.

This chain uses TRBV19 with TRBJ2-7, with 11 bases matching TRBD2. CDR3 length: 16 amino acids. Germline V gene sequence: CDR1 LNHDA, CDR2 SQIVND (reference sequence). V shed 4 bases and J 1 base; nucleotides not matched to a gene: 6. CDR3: CASSNPGLADSYEQYF. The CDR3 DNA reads TGTGCCAGTAGTAACCCGGGACTAGCGGATTCCTACGAGCAGTACTTC.

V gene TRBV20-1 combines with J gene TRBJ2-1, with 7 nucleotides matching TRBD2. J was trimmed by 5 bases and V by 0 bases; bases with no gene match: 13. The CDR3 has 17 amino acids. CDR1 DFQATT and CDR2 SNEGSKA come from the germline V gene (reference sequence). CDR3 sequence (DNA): TGCAGTGCTAGAGATTCAAGGACCGGGACTATGGACAATGAGCAGTTCTTC. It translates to CSARDSRTGTMDNEQFF.

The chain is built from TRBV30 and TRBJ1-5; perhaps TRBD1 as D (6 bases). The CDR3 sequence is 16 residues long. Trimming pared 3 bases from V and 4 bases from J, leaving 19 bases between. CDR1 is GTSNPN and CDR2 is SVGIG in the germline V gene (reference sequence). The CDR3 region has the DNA TGTGCCTGGAGCCCACTAGGGACACCGAGAAATCAGCCCCAGCATTTT. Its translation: CAWSPLGTPRNQPQHF.

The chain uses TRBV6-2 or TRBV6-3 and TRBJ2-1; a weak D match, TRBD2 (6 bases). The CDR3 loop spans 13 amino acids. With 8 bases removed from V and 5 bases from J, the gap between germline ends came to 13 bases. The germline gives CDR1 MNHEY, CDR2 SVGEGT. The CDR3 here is CASREPAHNEQFF. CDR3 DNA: TGTGCCAGCCGGGAGCCGGCCCACAATGAGCAGTTCTTC.

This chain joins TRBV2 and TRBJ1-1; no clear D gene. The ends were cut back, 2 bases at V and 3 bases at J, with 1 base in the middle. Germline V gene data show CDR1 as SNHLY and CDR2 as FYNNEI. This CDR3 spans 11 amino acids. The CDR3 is CASSEYTEAFF. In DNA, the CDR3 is TGTGCCAGCAGTGAATACACTGAAGCTTTCTTT.

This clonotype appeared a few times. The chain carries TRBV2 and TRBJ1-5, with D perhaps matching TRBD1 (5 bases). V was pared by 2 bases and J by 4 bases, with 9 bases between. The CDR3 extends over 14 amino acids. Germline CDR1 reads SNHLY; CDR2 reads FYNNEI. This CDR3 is CASSERTPNQPQHF. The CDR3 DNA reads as TGTGCCAGCAGTGAAAGGACACCTAATCAGCCCCAGCATTTT.

This chain's CDR3 is CASSLPWRDDGYTF. The CDR3 DNA reads as TGTGCCAGCAGCTTACCCTGGCGGGATGATGGCTACACCTTC. This chain joins TRBV7-9 and TRBJ1-2; D remains unclear. CDR1 and CDR2 from the germline V gene are SEHNR and FQNEAQ (reference sequence). The V end lost 2 bases, the J end lost 6 bases, and 13 bases lay between the germline ends. The CDR3 is 14 amino acids.

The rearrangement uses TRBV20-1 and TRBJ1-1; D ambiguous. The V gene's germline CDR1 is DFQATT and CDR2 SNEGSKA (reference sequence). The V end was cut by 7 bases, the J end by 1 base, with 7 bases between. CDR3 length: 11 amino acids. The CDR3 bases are TGCAGTGTTCAGAAGAACACTGAAGCTTTCTTT. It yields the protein CSVQKNTEAFF.

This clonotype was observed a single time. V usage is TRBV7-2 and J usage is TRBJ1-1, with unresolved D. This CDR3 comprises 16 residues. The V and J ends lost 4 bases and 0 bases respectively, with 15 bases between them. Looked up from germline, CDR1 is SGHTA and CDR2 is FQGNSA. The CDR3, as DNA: TGTGCCAGCAGCTCCCGCCGGTTAGGTATGAACACTGAAGCTTTCTTT. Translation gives CASSSRRLGMNTEAFF. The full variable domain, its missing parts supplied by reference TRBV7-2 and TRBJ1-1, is GAGVSQSPSNKVTEKGKDVELRCDPISGHTALYWYRQSLGQGLEFLIYFQGNSAPDKSGLPSDRFSAERTGGSVSTLTIQRTQQEDSAVYLCASSSRRLGMNTEAFFGQGTRLTVV.